Sequencing of this T cell receptor (beta chain) was carried out in a study of blood T cell repertoires in COVID-19. Study in general: Collection of acute and convalescent COVID-19 samples took place in the United States, Italy and Spain. PBMCs, B-cell-depleted T cells, or T cells were the source of the cDNA or gDNA that made up the material.

With 3 bases clipped from V and 7 bases from J, the junction kept 6 bases outside the gene matches. Germline CDR1 is MNHEY and CDR2 is SMNVEV (reference sequence). The CDR3 is 14 amino acids. How the authors handled the data: Reference gene primer amplification in the assay estimated nucleated cell counts. TCRdb's copy holds only in-frame clones and misses some; the assay was immunoSEQ multiplex PCR. The DNA was the basis for D and trimming; V, J and clone size are from that table. The sample yields 210,000 or so clones, about 90% seen once. The sequence was obtained from a man in his forties with active or convalescent COVID-19. Material for sequencing was peripheral blood. The V call is TRBV27, the J call TRBJ2-1, with TRBD2 identical over 7 bases. Here the CDR3 reads CASSLGGGRNEQFF. The CDR3 DNA sequence: TGTGCCAGCAGTTTGGGGGGAGGGAGGAATGAGCAGTTCTTC.